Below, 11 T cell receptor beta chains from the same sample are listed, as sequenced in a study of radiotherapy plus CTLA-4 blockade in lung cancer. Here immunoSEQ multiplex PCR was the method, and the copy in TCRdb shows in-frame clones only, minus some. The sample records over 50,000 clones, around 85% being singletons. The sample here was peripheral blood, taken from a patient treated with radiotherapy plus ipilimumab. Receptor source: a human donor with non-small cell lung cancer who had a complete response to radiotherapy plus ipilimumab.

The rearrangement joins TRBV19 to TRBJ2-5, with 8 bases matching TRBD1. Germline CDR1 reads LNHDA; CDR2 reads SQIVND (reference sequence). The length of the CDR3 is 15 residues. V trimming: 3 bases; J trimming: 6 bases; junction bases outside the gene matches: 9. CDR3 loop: CASSIARGQGKTQYF. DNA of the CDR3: TGTGCCAGTAGTATTGCCAGGGGGCAGGGGAAGACCCAGTACTTC. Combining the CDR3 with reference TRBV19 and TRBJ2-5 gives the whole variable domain DGGITQSPKYLFRKEGQNVTLSCEQNLNHDAMYWYRQDPGQGLRLIYYSQIVNDFQKGDIAEGYSVSREKKESFPLTVTSAQKNPTAFYLCASSIARGQGKTQYFGPGTRLLVL.

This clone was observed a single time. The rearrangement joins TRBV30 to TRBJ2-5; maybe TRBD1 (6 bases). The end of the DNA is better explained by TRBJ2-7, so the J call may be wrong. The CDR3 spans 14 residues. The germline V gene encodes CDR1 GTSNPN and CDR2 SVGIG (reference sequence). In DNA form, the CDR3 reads TGTGCCTGGAGTGTTTTTACAGGGTTGGGCGAGCAGTACTTC. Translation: CAWSVFTGLGEQYF.

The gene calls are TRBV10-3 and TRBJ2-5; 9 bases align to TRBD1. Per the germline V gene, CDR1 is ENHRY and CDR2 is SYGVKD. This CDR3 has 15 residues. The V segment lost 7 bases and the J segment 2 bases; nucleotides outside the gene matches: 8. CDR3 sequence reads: CAITLDRGGQETQYF. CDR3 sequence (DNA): TGTGCCATCACTCTGGACAGGGGAGGACAAGAGACCCAGTACTTC.

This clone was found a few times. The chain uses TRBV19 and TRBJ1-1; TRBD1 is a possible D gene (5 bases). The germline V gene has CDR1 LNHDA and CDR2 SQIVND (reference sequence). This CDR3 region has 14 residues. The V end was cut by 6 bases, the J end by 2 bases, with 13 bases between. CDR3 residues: CASRTDRINTEAFF. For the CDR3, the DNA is TGTGCCAGTAGAACTGACAGAATCAACACTGAAGCTTTCTTT.

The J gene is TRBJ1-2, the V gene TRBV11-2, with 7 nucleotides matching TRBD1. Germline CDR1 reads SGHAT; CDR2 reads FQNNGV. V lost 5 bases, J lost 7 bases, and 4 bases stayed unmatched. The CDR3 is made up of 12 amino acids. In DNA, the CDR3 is TGTGCCAGCAGCCACACAGGGGTTGGCTACACCTTC. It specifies CASSHTGVGYTF.

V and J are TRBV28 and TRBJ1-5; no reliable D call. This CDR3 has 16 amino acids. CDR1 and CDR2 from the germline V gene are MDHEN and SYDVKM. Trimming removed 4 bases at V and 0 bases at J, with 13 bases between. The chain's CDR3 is CASSSPPSNSNQPQHF. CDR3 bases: TGTGCCAGCAGTTCTCCGCCAAGCAATAGCAATCAGCCCCAGCATTTT.

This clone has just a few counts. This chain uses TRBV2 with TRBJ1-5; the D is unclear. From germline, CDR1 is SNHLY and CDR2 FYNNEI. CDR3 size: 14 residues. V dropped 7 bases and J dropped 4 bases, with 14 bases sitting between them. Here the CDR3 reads CASTFWRLNQPQHF. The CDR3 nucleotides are TGTGCCAGCACGTTTTGGAGATTAAATCAGCCCCAGCATTTT. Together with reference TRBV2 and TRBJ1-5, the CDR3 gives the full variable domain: EPEVTQTPSHQVTQMGQEVILRCVPISNHLYFYWYRQILGQKVEFLVSFYNNEISEKSEIFDDQFSVERPDGSNFTLKIRSTKLEDSAMYFCASTFWRLNQPQHFGDGTRLSIL.

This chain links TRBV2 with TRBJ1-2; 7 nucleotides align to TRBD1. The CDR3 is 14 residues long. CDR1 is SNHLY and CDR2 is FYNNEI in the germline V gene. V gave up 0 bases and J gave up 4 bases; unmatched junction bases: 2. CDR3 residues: CASSEARTGYGYTF. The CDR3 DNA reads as TGTGCCAGCAGTGAAGCGCGGACAGGCTATGGCTACACCTTC.

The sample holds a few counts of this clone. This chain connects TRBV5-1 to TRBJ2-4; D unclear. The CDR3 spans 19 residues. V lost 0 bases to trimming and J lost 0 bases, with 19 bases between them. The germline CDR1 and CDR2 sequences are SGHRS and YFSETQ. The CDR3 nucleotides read TGCGCCAGCAGCTTGGTAGTTTCTTCGCGGTCGGGAGCCAAAAACATTCAGTACTTC. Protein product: CASSLVVSSRSGAKNIQYF. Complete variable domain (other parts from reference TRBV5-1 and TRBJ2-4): KAGVTQTPRYLIKTRGQQVTLSCSPISGHRSVSWYQQTPGQGLQFLFEYFSETQRNKGNFPGRFSGRQFSNSRSEMNVSTLELGDSALYLCASSLVVSSRSGAKNIQYFGAGTRLSVL.

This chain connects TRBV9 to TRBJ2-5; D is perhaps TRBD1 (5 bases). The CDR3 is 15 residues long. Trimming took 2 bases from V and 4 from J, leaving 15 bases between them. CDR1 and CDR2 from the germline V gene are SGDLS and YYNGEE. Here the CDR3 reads CASSVAPTGPETQYF. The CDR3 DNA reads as TGTGCCAGCAGCGTCGCCCCAACAGGACCAGAGACCCAGTACTTC.

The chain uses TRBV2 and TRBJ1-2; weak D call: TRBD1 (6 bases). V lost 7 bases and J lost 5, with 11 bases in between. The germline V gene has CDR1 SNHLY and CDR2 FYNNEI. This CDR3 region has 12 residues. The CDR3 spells CASKAQGYGYTF. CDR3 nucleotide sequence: TGTGCCAGCAAGGCTCAGGGGTATGGCTACACCTTC.